What follows is one T cell receptor (beta chain) and its context. Here immunoSEQ multiplex PCR was the method, and the copy in TCRdb shows in-frame clones only, minus some. The sample holds tens of thousands of clones, around 97% seen once. The data belong to a study of technical replicates of blood from a handful of donors. The CDR3 extends over 13 amino acids. Germline-derived CDR1 and CDR2 are GTSNPN and SVGIG (reference sequence). Losses at the gene ends were 5 bases for V and 1 base for J; bases not matched to a gene: 4. Sequencing was performed on T cells isolated from PBMCs. The chain is built from TRBV30 and TRBJ1-1, with TRBD1 matching 7 bases. This receptor was identified in a human donor in good health. The CDR3 bases are TGTGCCTGGGAGGGACAGAAGAACACTGAAGCTTTCTTT. Translation: CAWEGQKNTEAFF. Supplemented by reference TRBV30 and TRBJ1-1, the full variable domain reads SQTIHQWPATLVQPVGSPLSLECTVEGTSNPNLYWYRQAAGRGLQLLFYSVGIGQISSEVPQNLSASRPQDRQFILSSKKLLLSDSGFYLCAWEGQKNTEAFFGQGTRLTVV.